These 28 T cell receptor beta chains were all obtained from the same sample, sequenced in a study of OX40 agonist ivuxolimab in advanced cancers. The data were produced by immunoSEQ multiplex PCR, yet TCRdb's version contains in-frame clones alone and is incomplete. The table shows about 19,000 clones, with under 85% occurring only once. This sample comprised CD4+ or CD8+ T cells sorted from blood, obtained in a trial of the OX40 agonist ivuxolimab. Receptors originate from an adult with an advanced solid tumor such as melanoma, head and neck, liver or kidney cancer.

The rearrangement uses TRBV19 and TRBJ1-1, with TRBD1 identical over 7 bases. CDR1 and CDR2 from the germline V gene are LNHDA and SQIVND (reference sequence). The CDR3 has 17 residues. Trimming took 2 bases from V and 1 from J; bases not matched to a gene: 10. The CDR3 DNA follows: TGTGCCAGTAGTATAATAGGGACAGAAGAGAGGAACACTGAAGCTTTCTTT. Translation gives CASSIIGTEERNTEAFF.

This chain connects TRBV4-3 to TRBJ2-1; 8 positions match TRBD2. V lost 5 bases and J lost 4; bases outside the gene matches: 16. The CDR3 has 18 residues. Germline V gene sequence: CDR1 LGHNA, CDR2 YSLEER. The CDR3 region has the DNA TGCGCCAGCAGCTGGAGCGTACCGGGACTAGGGGATTACAATGAGCAGTTCTTC. This codes for CASSWSVPGLGDYNEQFF.

This clone was detected only a few times. The chain joins TRBV2 to TRBJ1-2; D is undetermined. The V end lost 11 bases, the J end lost 3 bases, and 13 bases lay between the germline ends. The CDR3 has 12 amino acids. The germline gives CDR1 SNHLY, CDR2 FYNNEI. In DNA, the CDR3 is TGTGCCTTCTCCACATCTTACTATGGCTACACCTTC. Encoded protein: CAFSTSYYGYTF.

This clone showed up just once. As DNA, the CDR3 is TGTGCCAGCAGCTTAGGGGCGTCGGGGTATGACTCTGGGGCCAACGTCCTGACTTTC. Translated: CASSLGASGYDSGANVLTF. This chain uses TRBV7-9 with TRBJ2-6; D is possibly TRBD2 (5 bases). Germline loops: CDR1 SEHNR, CDR2 FQNEAQ (reference sequence). The CDR3 has 19 residues. V lost 1 base and J lost 0, with 16 bases in between.

This clone was found a few times. The gene calls are TRBV6-6 and TRBJ2-7, with 7 positions matching TRBD1. The CDR3 sequence is 16 residues long. V trimming: 0 bases; J trimming: 2 bases; junction bases outside the gene matches: 7. CDR1 and CDR2 from the germline V gene are MNHNY and SVGAGI (reference sequence). CDR3 sequence reads: CASSYSGQGDAYEQYF. For the CDR3, the DNA is TGTGCCAGCAGTTACTCGGGCCAGGGGGATGCCTACGAGCAGTACTTC.

This sequence joins TRBV18 and TRBJ2-6, with 7 bases that match TRBD1. CDR1 and CDR2 (germline): KGHSH, LQKENI. The length of the CDR3 is 15 residues. V lost 5 bases, J lost 0 bases, and 1 base stayed unmatched. The chain's CDR3 is CASSSGGSGANVLTF. The CDR3 DNA reads TGTGCCAGCTCATCAGGGGGCTCTGGGGCCAACGTCCTGACTTTC.

The chain recombines TRBV6-5 with TRBJ2-3; 8 bases are shared with TRBD1. CDR3 length equals 14 residues. Looked up from germline, CDR1 is MNHEY and CDR2 is SVGAGI. V lost 4 bases to trimming and J lost 4 bases; unmatched junction nucleotides: 4. CDR3 sequence (DNA): TGTGCCAGCAGTTCGGACAGGGTGTCAGATACGCAGTATTTT. It specifies CASSSDRVSDTQYF.

The chain couples TRBV29-1 to TRBJ1-1; D remains unclear. The CDR3 sequence is 15 residues long. Deletions cut 3 bases from V and 0 bases from J, with 14 bases between. Germline-derived CDR1 and CDR2 are SQVTM and ANQGSEA. The CDR3 DNA sequence: TGCAGCGTTGACGCACAGCCGGGTATGAACACTGAAGCTTTCTTT. It encodes CSVDAQPGMNTEAFF.

The chain combines TRBV5-6 with TRBJ2-5; no clear D gene. Germline assignment: CDR1 SGHDT and CDR2 YYEEEE. The V end was cut by 1 base, the J end by 4 bases, with 5 bases between. CDR3 length equals 12 residues. The CDR3 coding sequence is TGTGCCAGCAGCTTGTGGGGAGAGACCCAGTACTTC. Its protein product is CASSLWGETQYF.

CDR3 sequence: CATAELGSYEQYF. The CDR3 DNA reads TGTGCCACTGCGGAGCTGGGCTCCTACGAGCAGTACTTC. The V call is TRBV14, the J call TRBJ2-7; D is undetermined. Germline assignment: CDR1 SGHDN and CDR2 FVKESK. Between the trimmed V and J ends, which lost 10 bases and 0 bases, there was a span of 13 bases. This CDR3 has 13 residues. Full variable domain (outside the CDR3, taken from reference TRBV14 and TRBJ2-7): EAGVTQFPSHSVIEKGQTVTLRCDPISGHDNLYWYRRVMGKEIKFLLHFVKESKQDESGMPNNRFLAERTGGTYSTLKVQPAELEDSGVYFCATAELGSYEQYFGPGTRLTVT.

By share, this clone ranks as large. The CDR3 DNA is TGTGCCAGCAGCCATTCAGATACGCAGTATTTT. Its protein is CASSHSDTQYF. The rearrangement joins TRBV6-1 to TRBJ2-3; D is ambiguous. Per the germline V gene, CDR1 is MNHNS and CDR2 is SASEGT. Trimming left V 6 bases short and J 4 bases short, with 5 bases between. This CDR3 region has 11 residues.

This rearrangement joins TRBV2 to TRBJ1-5; D gene ambiguous. The germline gives CDR1 SNHLY, CDR2 FYNNEI. The ends were cut back, 5 bases at V and 4 bases at J, with 18 bases in the middle. The CDR3 runs 16 residues. CDR3 in amino acids: CASSPASLGSNQPQHF. CDR3 sequence (DNA): TGTGCCAGCAGTCCTGCAAGTTTAGGGAGTAATCAGCCCCAGCATTTT.

The rearrangement links TRBV4-2 to TRBJ2-7, with D tentatively TRBD1 (5 bases). This CDR3 spans 15 amino acids. Germline loops: CDR1 LGHNA, CDR2 YNFKEQ. V was pared by 0 bases and J by 4 bases, with 13 bases between. This chain's CDR3 is CASSQEQDGVYEQYF. DNA of the CDR3: TGTGCCAGCAGCCAAGAACAGGATGGGGTTTACGAGCAGTACTTC.

This clone was found once. The chain has TRBV5-1 and TRBJ2-7, with 7 bases lining up with TRBD1. CDR1 and CDR2 (germline): SGHRS, YFSETQ. The CDR3 has 16 amino acids. With V trimmed by 0 bases and J by 0 bases, 6 bases remained unmatched. The CDR3 nucleotides are TGCGCCAGCAGCTTGGGGGGACAGCTTAGCTCCTACGAGCAGTACTTC. Encoded protein: CASSLGGQLSSYEQYF.

This CDR3 is CASSYTRYEQYF. The CDR3 DNA reads TGTGCCAGCAGTTACACCCGATACGAGCAGTACTTC. The J gene is TRBJ2-7, the V gene TRBV6-5; no reliable D call. V was trimmed by 2 bases and J by 4 bases, leaving 6 bases between them. The CDR3 is 12 residues long. Germline assignment: CDR1 MNHEY and CDR2 SVGAGI.

This chain connects TRBV7-6 to TRBJ2-3; D is unresolved. This CDR3 is built from 14 residues. Trimming cost V 0 bases and J 3 bases, with 7 bases left between them. Per germline, CDR1 SGHVS and CDR2 FNYEAQ. This chain's CDR3 is CASSLARRTDTQYF. DNA of the CDR3: TGTGCCAGCAGCTTAGCGAGGCGAACAGATACGCAGTATTTT.

This chain links TRBV7-9 with TRBJ1-5; TRBD1 is a possible D gene (5 bases). The CDR3 consists of 15 residues. V lost 1 base and J lost 3, with 10 bases in between. Germline-derived CDR1 and CDR2 are SEHNR and FQNEAQ (reference sequence). The CDR3 protein is CASSLVQGYNQPQHF. CDR3 DNA: TGTGCCAGCAGCTTAGTCCAGGGTTACAATCAGCCCCAGCATTTT.

The chain joins TRBV28 to TRBJ2-1, with D maybe TRBD1 (6 bases). The ends were cut back, 7 bases at V and 1 base at J, with 14 bases in the middle. Looked up from germline, CDR1 is MDHEN and CDR2 is SYDVKM. There are 15 residues in the CDR3. CDR3 region: CASTETGFSYNEQFF. CDR3 in DNA: TGTGCCAGCACCGAGACAGGTTTTTCCTACAATGAGCAGTTCTTC.

V gene TRBV7-6 combines with J gene TRBJ2-2, with D unresolved. Germline V CDR1 and CDR2: SGHVS, FNYEAQ. V lost 0 bases, J lost 4 bases, and 3 bases lay in between. This CDR3 is built from 13 residues. The CDR3 coding sequence is TGTGCCAGCAGCTTAGCCGTCACCGGGGAGCTGTTTTTT. This sequence encodes CASSLAVTGELFF.

This chain connects TRBV7-9 to TRBJ2-3, with D possibly matching TRBD1 (6 bases). This CDR3 has 16 residues. The germline V gene encodes CDR1 SEHNR and CDR2 FQNEAQ (reference sequence). V lost 3 bases, J lost 6 bases, and 19 bases lay in between. The CDR3, as DNA: TGTGCCAGCAGCTTTCCGACGGCAGGGGTTGGGGATACGCAGTATTTT. Residues: CASSFPTAGVGDTQYF.

The V call is TRBV29-1, the J call TRBJ2-7, with D unresolved. Germline CDR1 and CDR2: SQVTM and ANQGSEA. V lost 4 bases and J lost 8, with 24 bases in between. The CDR3 runs to 15 residues. In nucleotides, the CDR3 is TGCAGCGTTGGGCCAGGATCGGTGCCTCTATTGCAGCAGTACTTC. Amino acids: CSVGPGSVPLLQQYF.

This chain uses TRBV28 with TRBJ2-1; D tentatively fits TRBD1 or TRBD2 (5 bases each). Trimming removed 2 bases at V and 7 bases at J, with 15 bases between. CDR1 is MDHEN and CDR2 is SYDVKM in the germline V gene. This CDR3 is 15 amino acids long. CDR3 DNA sequence: TGTGCCAGCAGTTTAATGGGACGGGCGTTTAATGAGCAGTTCTTC. It encodes CASSLMGRAFNEQFF.

The chain employs TRBV27 and TRBJ2-1, with D possibly TRBD1 on 6 matching bases. The germline CDR1 and CDR2 sequences are MNHEY and SMNVEV (reference sequence). The CDR3 spans 15 residues. V gave up 5 bases and J gave up 7 bases, with 18 bases separating them. The CDR3 spells CASSLTPGHSNEQFF. Here the CDR3 DNA reads TGTGCCAGCAGTCTAACACCGGGACACTCGAATGAGCAGTTCTTC.

The rearrangement links TRBV6-5 to TRBJ1-2, with D perhaps matching TRBD1 (6 bases). From germline, CDR1 is MNHEY and CDR2 SVGAGI. V lost 5 bases and J 1 base, leaving 14 bases between the germline ends. This CDR3 is built from 15 residues. The CDR3 protein is CASSLGQKSNYGYTF. The CDR3 coding sequence is TGTGCCAGCAGTCTCGGACAGAAGAGTAACTATGGCTACACCTTC.

The gene calls are TRBV7-3 and TRBJ1-6, with D tentatively TRBD1 (6 bases). The germline V gene encodes CDR1 SGHTA and CDR2 FQGTGA. V was clipped by 5 bases and J by 13 bases, with 9 bases between them. This CDR3 has 11 amino acids. CDR3 nucleotides: TGTGCCAGCAGCCCGGGGGGCCCCCTCCACTTT. Its translation: CASSPGGPLHF.

In this sample, this clone turned up a few times. Additional DNA sequences in this sample encode the identical CDR3. This sequence joins TRBV6-6 and TRBJ2-1; unclear D gene. The CDR3 is 12 residues long. V lost 0 bases and J 9 bases, leaving 6 bases between the germline ends. Germline V CDR1 and CDR2: MNHNY, SVGAGI (reference sequence). The CDR3 DNA sequence: TGTGCCAGCAGTTACTCCTCCGCTGAGCAGTTCTTC. Its protein is CASSYSSAEQFF.

The J gene is TRBJ2-1, the V gene TRBV7-8; D is unresolved. V was clipped by 2 bases and J by 3 bases, with 11 bases between them. From germline, CDR1 is SGHVS and CDR2 FQNEAQ. CDR3 length equals 15 residues. CDR3 sequence reads: CASSLSPGVYNEQFF. DNA of the CDR3: TGTGCCAGCAGCTTATCACCGGGTGTCTACAATGAGCAGTTCTTC.

The chain combines TRBV5-4 with TRBJ1-1; a weak D match, TRBD1 (6 bases). There are 14 residues in the CDR3. Germline CDR1 is SGHNT and CDR2 is YYREEE (reference sequence). V lost 2 bases and J 6 bases, leaving 14 bases between the germline ends. CDR3 in amino acids: CASSFLGGGPEAFF. The CDR3 region has the DNA TGTGCCAGCAGCTTCTTAGGGGGAGGCCCTGAAGCTTTCTTT.